This is a list of T cell receptor beta chains from one sample in a study of CD8+ T cells in alopecia areata. The table came from immunoSEQ multiplex PCR; TCRdb's copy has only in-frame clones and leaves some out. This table holds about 210,000 clones, about 64% found once. The sequenced sample was CD4+ T cells sorted from blood, obtained at week 4, from a patient treated with tofacitinib. These TCRs come from a human donor with alopecia areata. Each CDR3 is given with its conserved first and last residue. Each record gives: J gene, D gene, clone size, V gene, CDR3 DNA, CDR3 protein. A D gene is named only where the DNA matches it firmly. Rows may omit the clone size; those that give it use once, few, many or a size class.

>TRBJ2-7|TRBD2|once|TRBV27
TGTGCCAGCAGTCGGACTAGCGTGTTGTACGAGCAGTACTTC
CASSRTSVLYEQYF
>TRBJ1-2|.|few|TRBV10-3
TGTGCCATGGGACACCCCAATTATGGCTACACCTTC
CAMGHPNYGYTF
>TRBJ2-7|TRBD1|.|TRBV7-9
TGTGCCAGCAGCCGGACAGGGAACTACGAGCAGTACTTC
CASSRTGNYEQYF
>TRBJ2-3|TRBD1|.|TRBV7-2
TGTGCCAGCAGACGGGACAGGAGCGGCACAGATACGCAGTATTTT
CASRRDRSGTDTQYF
>TRBJ1-2|.|.|TRBV30
TGTGCCTGGAGTGCGCTTCAGGGTTATGGCTACACCTTC
CAWSALQGYGYTF
>TRBJ1-5|.|.|TRBV19
TGTGCCAGTTCTGACAGCAATCAGCCCCAGCATTTT
CASSDSNQPQHF
>TRBJ1-1|.|.|TRBV5-1
TGCGCCAGCAGCACGGGGACGACGGACACTGAAGCTTTCTTT
CASSTGTTDTEAFF
>TRBJ1-2|TRBD1|.|TRBV6-5
TGTGCCAGCAGTTACCCTAACAGGGGCGGCTACACCTTC
CASSYPNRGGYTF
>TRBJ2-5|.|.|TRBV7-9
TGTGCCAGCAGCTTCGCAGGGGAGGAGACCCAGTACTTC
CASSFAGEETQYF
>TRBJ2-1|.|.|TRBV18
TGTGCCAGCTCAGCGTCCTCCTACAATGAGCAGTTCTTC
CASSASSYNEQFF
>TRBJ1-2|TRBD1|once|TRBV4-2
TGTGCCAGCAGCCACCAGGGGGAGGGCGGCTACACCTTC
CASSHQGEGGYTF
>TRBJ2-3|TRBD2|few|TRBV13
TGTGCCAGCAGCGACACTAGCGGGGGGGCAGATACGCAGTATTTT
CASSDTSGGADTQYF
>TRBJ1-1|TRBD1|.|TRBV6-5
TGTGCCAGCAGTTTACGACAGGGGATGCCGAACACTGAAGCTTTCTTT
CASSLRQGMPNTEAFF
>TRBJ1-4|.|once|TRBV7-9
TGTGCCAGCAGCCCACTAGAAAAACTGTTTTTT
CASSPLEKLFF
>TRBJ2-1|.|.|TRBV7-2
TGTGCCAGCAGCGCACAGGCAGCGGCCTACAATGAGCAGTTCTTC
CASSAQAAAYNEQFF